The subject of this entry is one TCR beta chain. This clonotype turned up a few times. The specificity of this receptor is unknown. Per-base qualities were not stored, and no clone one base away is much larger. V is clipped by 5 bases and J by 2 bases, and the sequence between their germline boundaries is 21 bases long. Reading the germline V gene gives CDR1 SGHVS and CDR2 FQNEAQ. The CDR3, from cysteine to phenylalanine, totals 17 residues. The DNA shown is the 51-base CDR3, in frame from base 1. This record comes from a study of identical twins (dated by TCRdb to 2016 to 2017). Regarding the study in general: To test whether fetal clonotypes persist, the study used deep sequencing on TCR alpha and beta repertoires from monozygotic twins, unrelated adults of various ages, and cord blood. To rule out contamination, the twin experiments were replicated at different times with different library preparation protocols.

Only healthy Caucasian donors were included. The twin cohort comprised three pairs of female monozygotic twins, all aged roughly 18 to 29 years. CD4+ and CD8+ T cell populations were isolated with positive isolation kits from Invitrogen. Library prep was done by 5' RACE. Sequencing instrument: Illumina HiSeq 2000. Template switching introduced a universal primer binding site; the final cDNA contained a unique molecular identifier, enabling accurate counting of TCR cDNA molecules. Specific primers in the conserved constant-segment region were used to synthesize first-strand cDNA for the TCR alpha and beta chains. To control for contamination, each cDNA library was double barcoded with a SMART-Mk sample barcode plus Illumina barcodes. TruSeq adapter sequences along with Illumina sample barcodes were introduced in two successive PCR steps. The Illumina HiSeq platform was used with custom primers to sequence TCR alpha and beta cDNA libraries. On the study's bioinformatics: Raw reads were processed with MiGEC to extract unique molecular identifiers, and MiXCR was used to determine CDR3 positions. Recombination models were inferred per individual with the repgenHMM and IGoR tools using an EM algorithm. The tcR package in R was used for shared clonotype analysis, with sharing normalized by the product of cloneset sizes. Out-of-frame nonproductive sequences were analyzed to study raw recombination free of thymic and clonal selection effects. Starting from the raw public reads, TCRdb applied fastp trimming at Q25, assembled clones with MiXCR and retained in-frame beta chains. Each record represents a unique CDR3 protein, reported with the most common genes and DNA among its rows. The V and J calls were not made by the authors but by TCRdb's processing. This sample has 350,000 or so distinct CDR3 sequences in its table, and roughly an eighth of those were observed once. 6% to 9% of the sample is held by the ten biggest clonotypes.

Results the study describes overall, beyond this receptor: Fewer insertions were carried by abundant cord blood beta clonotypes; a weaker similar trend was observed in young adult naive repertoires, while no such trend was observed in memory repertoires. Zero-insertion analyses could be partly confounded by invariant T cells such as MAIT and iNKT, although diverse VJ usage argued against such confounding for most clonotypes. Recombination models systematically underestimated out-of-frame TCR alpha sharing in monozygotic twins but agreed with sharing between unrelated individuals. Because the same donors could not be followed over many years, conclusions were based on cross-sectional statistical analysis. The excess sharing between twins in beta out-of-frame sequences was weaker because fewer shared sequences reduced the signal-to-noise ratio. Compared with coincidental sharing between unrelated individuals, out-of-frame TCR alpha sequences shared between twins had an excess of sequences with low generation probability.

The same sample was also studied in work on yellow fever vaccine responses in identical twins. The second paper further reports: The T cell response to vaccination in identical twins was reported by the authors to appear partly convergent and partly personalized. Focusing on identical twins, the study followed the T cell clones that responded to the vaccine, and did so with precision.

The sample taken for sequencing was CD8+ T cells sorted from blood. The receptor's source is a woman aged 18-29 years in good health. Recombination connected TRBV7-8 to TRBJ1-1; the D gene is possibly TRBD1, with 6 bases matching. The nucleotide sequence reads TGTGCCAGCAGCACTAGGAGGACAGATGAGGGAAACACTGAAGCTTTCTTT. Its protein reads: CASSTRRTDEGNTEAFF.